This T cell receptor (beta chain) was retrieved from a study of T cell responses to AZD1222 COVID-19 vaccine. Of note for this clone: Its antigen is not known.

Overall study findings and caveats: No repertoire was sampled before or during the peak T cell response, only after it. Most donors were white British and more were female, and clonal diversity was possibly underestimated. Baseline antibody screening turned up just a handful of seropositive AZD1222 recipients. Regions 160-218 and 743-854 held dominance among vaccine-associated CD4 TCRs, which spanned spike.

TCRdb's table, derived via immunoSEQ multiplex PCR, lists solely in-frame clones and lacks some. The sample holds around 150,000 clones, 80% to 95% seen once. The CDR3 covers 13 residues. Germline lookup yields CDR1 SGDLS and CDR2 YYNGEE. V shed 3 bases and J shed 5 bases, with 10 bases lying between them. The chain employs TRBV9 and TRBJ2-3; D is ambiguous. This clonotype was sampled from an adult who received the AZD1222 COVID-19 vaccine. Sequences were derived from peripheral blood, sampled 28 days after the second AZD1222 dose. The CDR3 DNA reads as TGTGCCAGCAGCGGATTGAGGCAAGATACGCAGTATTTT. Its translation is CASSGLRQDTQYF.